What follows is one TCR beta chain and its context. What it binds is unknown. This entry is derived from a study of T cells in Graves' hyperthyroidism and ophthalmopathy. Study-wide points: Peripheral blood also featured most of the thyroid clonotypes expanded above 0.001.

V was cut by 4 bases and J by 1 base, with 13 bases left in between. In germline, CDR1 is SGHTA, CDR2 FQGTGA. The CDR3 is made up of 16 amino acids. RNA transcripts served as the template for amplifying TCR beta CDR3 regions. First-round RT-PCR targeting the TCR CDR3 was performed with the HTBI primer set. Each CDR3 protein is one row after TCRdb ran MiXCR on the multiplex PCR reads. The table lists about 380,000 distinct CDR3 sequences, 18% of them singletons. PBMCs were sourced from more than 9 ml fresh peripheral blood. The genes are TRBV7-3 and TRBJ2-2; D may be TRBD1 (5 bases). The sequence was collected from a man between 18 and 35 years old with Graves' ophthalmopathy. What was sequenced was blood. The CDR3 protein is CASSYDPGRNTGELFF. CDR3 nucleotides: TGTGCCAGCAGCTACGACCCAGGGCGGAACACCGGGGAGCTGTTTTTT.